A single sample is the source of the 14 T cell receptor beta chains below, sequenced in a study of T cell responses to AZD1222 COVID-19 vaccine. Repertoires were generated with immunoSEQ multiplex PCR, while TCRdb's copy carries only in-frame clones and drops some. The sample records 95,000 to 100,000 clones, over 75% being singletons. Source: peripheral blood, taken 28 days after the second AZD1222 dose. Every receptor here comes from an adult who received the AZD1222 COVID-19 vaccine.

J is TRBJ2-1 and V is TRBV5-1; 9 bases align to TRBD2. This CDR3 comprises 15 residues. V lost 0 bases, J lost 4 bases, and 2 bases stayed unmatched. Germline V gives CDR1 SGHRS, CDR2 YFSETQ. The CDR3 region is CASSLDAGGYNEQFF. The CDR3 DNA follows: TGCGCCAGCAGCTTGGATGCGGGGGGGTACAATGAGCAGTTCTTC.

V is TRBV5-8 and J is TRBJ1-1; 11 nucleotides match TRBD1. CDR3 length: 15 residues. Germline lookup yields CDR1 SGHTS and CDR2 YDEGEE. With 2 bases clipped from V and 1 base from J, the junction kept 1 base outside the gene matches. The CDR3 nucleotides are TGTGCCAGCAGCTTAGGGACAGGGGGGAACACTGAAGCTTTCTTT. As protein: CASSLGTGGNTEAFF. The full variable domain, with the rest looked up from reference TRBV5-8 and TRBJ1-1, is EAGVTQSPTHLIKTRGQQATLRCSPISGHTSVYWYQQALGLGLQFLLWYDEGEERNRGNFPPRFSGRQFPNYSSELNVNALELEDSALYLCASSLGTGGNTEAFFGQGTRLTVV.

This clone was seen more than once but under ten times. The V call is TRBV15, the J call TRBJ1-4; possible D gene TRBD1, 6 bases. Germline V CDR1 and CDR2: LNHNV, YYDKDF (reference sequence). The CDR3 contains 14 residues. V was trimmed by 4 bases and J by 6 bases, leaving 12 bases between them. CDR3 region: CATSTPGGYEKLFF. CDR3 nucleotide sequence: TGTGCCACCAGCACCCCCGGGGGCTATGAAAAACTGTTTTTT.

This sequence joins TRBV19 and TRBJ1-1; 7 bases are shared with TRBD1. This CDR3 is 15 amino acids long. V was pared by 5 bases and J by 1 base, with 7 bases of the junction left unmatched. Germline CDR1 is LNHDA and CDR2 is SQIVND (reference sequence). CDR3 coding DNA: TGTGCCAGTAGTGGGTTGACAGGGAGGAACACTGAAGCTTTCTTT. This gives the protein CASSGLTGRNTEAFF.

This rearrangement joins TRBV6-5 to TRBJ2-1; possibly TRBD1 for D (6 bases). CDR3 length: 12 residues. Looked up from germline, CDR1 is MNHEY and CDR2 is SVGAGI. V shed 11 bases and J shed 5 bases, with 13 bases lying between them. The CDR3 here is CALGAVDNEQFF. Here the CDR3 DNA reads TGTGCCCTGGGGGCCGTGGACAATGAGCAGTTCTTC.

The chain uses TRBV19 and TRBJ1-6; D is ambiguous. The germline V gene has CDR1 LNHDA and CDR2 SQIVND (reference sequence). The CDR3 runs 15 residues. Trimming removed 7 bases at V and 7 bases at J, with 17 bases between. CDR3 sequence (DNA): TGTGCCAGTAATTATAGGACTACCGTCAATTCACCCCTCCACTTT. It is translated as CASNYRTTVNSPLHF.

The chain has TRBV5-4 and TRBJ1-1, with 11 bases lining up with TRBD1. The CDR3 spans 15 residues. Germline-derived CDR1 and CDR2 are SGHNT and YYREEE (reference sequence). The trim removed 2 bases at V and 7 bases at J, leaving 7 bases unmatched. The CDR3 DNA reads TGTGCCAGCAGCTTCTCCGGGACAGGGGGAATTGAAGCTTTCTTT. Amino acids: CASSFSGTGGIEAFF.

V is TRBV27 and J is TRBJ2-7, with 7 positions matching TRBD1. The CDR3 covers 15 residues. The J segment lost 3 bases and the V segment lost 6 bases, leaving 11 bases of the junction unmatched. Looked up from germline, CDR1 is MNHEY and CDR2 is SMNVEV (reference sequence). CDR3 loop: CASRSRTGIGYEQYF. The CDR3, as DNA: TGTGCCAGCAGGTCCCGGACAGGTATAGGCTACGAGCAGTACTTC.

The chain links TRBV5-4 to TRBJ2-1; D may be TRBD2 (7 bases). The V end lost 6 bases, the J end lost 7 bases, and 20 bases lay between the germline ends. Germline CDR1 SGHNT, CDR2 YYREEE (reference sequence). This CDR3 is built from 15 residues. CDR3 amino acids: CASTWGRGSMNEQFF. In nucleotides, the CDR3 is TGTGCCAGCACTTGGGGGCGCGGGAGCATGAATGAGCAGTTCTTC. The whole variable domain, filled in from reference TRBV5-4 and TRBJ2-1, reads ETGVTQSPTHLIKTRGQQVTLRCSSQSGHNTVSWYQQALGQGPQFIFQYYREEENGRGNFPPRFSGLQFPNYSSELNVNALELDDSALYLCASTWGRGSMNEQFFGPGTRLTVL.

The rearrangement links TRBV6-1 to TRBJ2-4; no firm D call. The CDR3 covers 14 residues. V lost 1 base and J 6 bases, leaving 10 bases between the germline ends. Germline assignment: CDR1 MNHNS and CDR2 SASEGT. CDR3: CASSEGLAGNIQYF. The CDR3 DNA follows: TGTGCCAGCAGTGAAGGATTGGCTGGAAACATTCAGTACTTC.

The J gene is TRBJ2-7, the V gene TRBV7-9; 13 bases agree with TRBD2. This CDR3 spans 16 amino acids. CDR1 is SEHNR and CDR2 is FQNEAQ in the germline V gene (reference sequence). With V trimmed by 5 bases and J by 3 bases, 7 bases remained unmatched. CDR3 in DNA: TGTGCCAGCAGCCCAGCCGGACTAGCGGGGGTCTACGAGCAGTACTTC. This encodes CASSPAGLAGVYEQYF.

This clone was detected only once. The rearrangement links TRBV30 to TRBJ1-3, with D maybe TRBD1 (5 bases). The CDR3 length is 14 residues. CDR1 and CDR2 (germline): GTSNPN, SVGIG (reference sequence). V was pared by 2 bases and J by 3 bases, with 11 bases between. The CDR3 is CAWSPGGSGNTIYF. DNA of the CDR3: TGTGCCTGGAGTCCGGGGGGAAGTGGAAACACCATATATTTT.

The chain links TRBV10-3 to TRBJ1-2; the D gene is possibly TRBD1 (5 bases). From germline, CDR1 is ENHRY and CDR2 SYGVKD. Trimming pared 5 bases from V and 1 base from J, leaving 17 bases between. The CDR3 is made up of 16 amino acids. Written as DNA, the CDR3 is TGTGCCATCAGTCAAATCGGGGACGGGGATAACTATGGCTACACCTTC. It yields the protein CAISQIGDGDNYGYTF.

The rearrangement uses TRBV5-4 and TRBJ1-2; D unclear. The length of the CDR3 is 14 residues. Trimming shortened V by 0 bases and J by 3 bases, and 9 bases separated the two germline ends. Germline CDR1 reads SGHNT; CDR2 reads YYREEE (reference sequence). Written as DNA, the CDR3 is TGTGCCAGCAGCTTGGTCGGGAAGGACTATGGCTACACCTTC. It codes for CASSLVGKDYGYTF.